The next 23 T cell receptor beta chains were all read from a single sample in a study of cytomegalovirus exposure and HLA in healthy donors. Both 60 Vbeta primers and 13 Jbeta primers went into the PCR. Clones were sequenced by immunoSEQ multiplex PCR, and TCRdb holds only the in-frame ones, with some missing. The sample carries under 200,000 clones, roughly 80% recorded once. Sequencing used PBMCs. The receptors originated from a man aged 45 to 65 in good health and CMV-seropositive.

This sequence joins TRBV6-5 and TRBJ1-1; D is perhaps TRBD1 (5 bases). Deletions cut 1 base from V and 2 bases from J, with 8 bases between. The germline CDR1 and CDR2 sequences are MNHEY and SVGAGI. This CDR3 has 14 residues. Here the CDR3 DNA reads TGTGCCAGCAGTTACTTGGGGGGAAACACTGAAGCTTTCTTT. Translating gives CASSYLGGNTEAFF.

The chain joins TRBV6-1 to TRBJ2-4, with D perhaps TRBD1 (5 bases). CDR3 length: 14 residues. Germline V gene lookup returns CDR1 MNHNS and CDR2 SASEGT. Deletions cut 7 bases from V and 4 bases from J, with 14 bases between. The CDR3 DNA reads as TGTGCCAGCACCGTAGGGGCGAGGAAAAACATTCAGTACTTC. Its translation: CASTVGARKNIQYF.

The chain joins TRBV28 to TRBJ2-4, with D tentatively TRBD1 (6 bases). This CDR3 spans 13 amino acids. The V gene's germline CDR1 is MDHEN and CDR2 SYDVKM. Trimming cost V 2 bases and J 12 bases, with 14 bases left between them. The CDR3, as DNA: TGTGCCAGCAGTTTACCTTACAGGGCAACTCAGTACTTC. Translation gives CASSLPYRATQYF.

Here the CDR3 reads CASSLGGSQETQYF. As DNA, the CDR3 is TGCGCCAGCAGTCTCGGGGGGTCCCAAGAGACCCAGTACTTC. The J gene is TRBJ2-5, the V gene TRBV4-1; 7 nucleotides align to TRBD2. Germline assignment: CDR1 MGHRA and CDR2 YSYEKL. This CDR3 is 14 amino acids long. V gave up 6 bases and J gave up 1 base; unmatched junction bases: 5.

This rearrangement joins TRBV27 to TRBJ2-3, with 7 bases aligning to TRBD2. Germline-derived CDR1 and CDR2 are MNHEY and SMNVEV (reference sequence). This CDR3 is built from 16 residues. V lost 1 base and J lost 4; bases outside the gene matches: 8. CDR3 sequence: CASSLFGGSMPDTQYF. The DNA for the CDR3 is TGTGCCAGCAGTTTATTCGGCGGGAGTATGCCAGATACGCAGTATTTT.

The chain is built from TRBV30 and TRBJ2-4, with D tentatively TRBD1 (6 bases). Deletions cut 0 bases from V and 3 bases from J, with 12 bases between. CDR1 and CDR2 from the germline V gene are GTSNPN and SVGIG (reference sequence). CDR3 length: 15 amino acids. CDR3 nucleotides: TGTGCCTGGAGTGTACCAGGGGTGTACAAAAACATTCAGTACTTC. It is translated as CAWSVPGVYKNIQYF.

A single count supports this clone. The chain is built from TRBV19 and TRBJ1-6; tentatively, D is TRBD1 (5 bases). In germline, CDR1 is LNHDA, CDR2 SQIVND (reference sequence). V was shortened by 3 bases and J by 5 bases, with 14 bases between the two germline ends. The CDR3 has 16 amino acids. The DNA of the CDR3 is TGTGCCAGTAGTATGCGTGGGACTCGGAATAATTCACCCCTCCACTTT. It encodes CASSMRGTRNNSPLHF.

CDR3: CASRGLDEQFF. The DNA for the CDR3 is TGTGCCAGCAGGGGCTTAGATGAGCAGTTCTTC. This sequence joins TRBV5-4 and TRBJ2-1, with no clear D. The V gene's germline CDR1 is SGHNT and CDR2 YYREEE (reference sequence). V was cut by 5 bases and J by 8 bases, with 8 bases left in between. The CDR3 contains 11 residues.

The chain has TRBV20-1 and TRBJ2-1; 11 bases are shared with TRBD2. Germline trimming cut 3 bases from V and 16 bases from J; bases unmatched to any gene: 5. CDR3 length equals 11 residues. CDR1 is DFQATT, CDR2 SNEGSKA, per germline (reference sequence). Here the CDR3 DNA reads TGCAGTGCTAGGTTACTAGCGGGAGATTTCTTC. Encoded protein: CSARLLAGDFF.

This clone showed up just a few times. The chain couples TRBV4-2 to TRBJ1-1; no clear D. V was trimmed by 0 bases and J by 2 bases, leaving 10 bases between them. CDR1 and CDR2 from the germline V gene are LGHNA and YNFKEQ. The CDR3 totals 15 residues. The CDR3 sequence is CASSQDSRGNTEAFF. CDR3 DNA sequence: TGTGCCAGCAGCCAAGATAGCAGAGGCAACACTGAAGCTTTCTTT.

V gene TRBV9 combines with J gene TRBJ2-7; the match to TRBD2 covers 8 bases. Germline V gene data show CDR1 as SGDLS and CDR2 as YYNGEE. The CDR3 is 15 residues long. With V trimmed by 3 bases and J by 2 bases, 7 bases remained unmatched. The CDR3 coding sequence is TGTGCCAGCAGCGCCTCTAGCGGGTCTGCCTACGAGCAGTACTTC. Translation gives CASSASSGSAYEQYF.

This clone was counted between two and nine times. The V gene is TRBV6-1, the J gene TRBJ2-2, with a possible D match to TRBD2 (5 bases). Germline loops: CDR1 MNHNS, CDR2 SASEGT. The CDR3 extends over 12 amino acids. Trimming pared 6 bases from V and 5 bases from J, leaving 7 bases between. This CDR3 reads CASRTGTGELFF. In DNA form, the CDR3 reads TGTGCCAGCAGAACGGGGACCGGGGAGCTGTTTTTT.

The chain combines TRBV10-3 with TRBJ1-2, with 8 nucleotides matching TRBD1. CDR1 and CDR2 from the germline V gene are ENHRY and SYGVKD. The CDR3 contains 13 residues. V was clipped by 6 bases and J by 8 bases; unmatched bases: 8. Written as DNA, the CDR3 is TGTGCCATCAGGGGACAGGCGTCGGGAGGCTACACCTTC. The encoded protein is CAIRGQASGGYTF.

The rearrangement uses TRBV7-8 and TRBJ1-5; D may be TRBD1 (5 bases). Trimming left V 4 bases short and J 2 bases short, with 12 bases between. The CDR3 totals 15 residues. In germline, CDR1 is SGHVS, CDR2 FQNEAQ. The CDR3 region is CASSSIGGGNQPQHF. The CDR3 DNA sequence: TGTGCCAGCAGCTCAATAGGAGGGGGCAATCAGCCCCAGCATTTT.

The chain combines TRBV7-8 with TRBJ2-5; 7 bases align to TRBD1. Trimming took 8 bases from V and 8 from J; bases not matched to a gene: 11. The CDR3 extends over 13 amino acids. Germline loops: CDR1 SGHVS, CDR2 FQNEAQ. CDR3 nucleotide sequence: TGTGCCAGCTACCGGGACAGCAAGAGCACCCAGTACTTC. Its protein product is CASYRDSKSTQYF.

The chain uses TRBV7-8 and TRBJ1-5, with 8 nucleotides matching TRBD1. CDR3 length: 14 amino acids. V shed 5 bases, J shed 6 bases, and the junction held 6 bases outside the gene matches. Germline loops: CDR1 SGHVS, CDR2 FQNEAQ. The CDR3: CASSQGAPGQPQHF. CDR3 sequence (DNA): TGTGCCAGCAGCCAGGGGGCGCCAGGTCAGCCCCAGCATTTT. The entire variable domain, with the rest obtained from reference TRBV7-8 and TRBJ1-5, is as follows: GAGVSQSPRYKVAKRGQDVALRCDPISGHVSLFWYQQALGQGPEFLTYFQNEAQLDKSGLPSDRFFAERPEGSVSTLKIQRTQQEDSAVYLCASSQGAPGQPQHFGDGTRLSIL.

This chain joins TRBV30 and TRBJ2-7, with a weak D call TRBD2 (5 bases). The CDR3 loop spans 13 amino acids. V was trimmed by 3 bases and J by 2 bases, leaving 11 bases between them. Germline CDR1 is GTSNPN and CDR2 is SVGIG (reference sequence). The DNA of the CDR3 is TGTGCCTGGAGCCGGACTGCGACCTACGAGCAGTACTTC. It yields the protein CAWSRTATYEQYF.

This chain links TRBV10-1 with TRBJ1-4; D not resolved. Germline assignment: CDR1 WNHNN and CDR2 SYGVQD (reference sequence). Trimming stripped 3 bases from V and 11 bases from J, with 19 bases between. The length of the CDR3 is 15 residues. The CDR3 reads CASSDPRRETEKLFF. CDR3 DNA sequence: TGCGCCAGCAGTGACCCCAGACGGGAGACGGAGAAACTGTTTTTT.

This clone was counted only a few times. V is TRBV6-5 and J is TRBJ1-1; unclear D gene. With 5 bases removed from V and 1 base from J, the gap between germline ends came to 8 bases. Germline CDR1 and CDR2: MNHEY and SVGAGI. The CDR3 runs to 13 residues. The CDR3 protein is CASSLAGNTEAFF. The CDR3 nucleotides are TGTGCCAGCAGTCTGGCAGGGAACACTGAAGCTTTCTTT.

The rearrangement links TRBV20-1 to TRBJ2-7, with 7 nucleotides matching TRBD1. CDR3 length: 11 residues. The J segment lost 3 bases and the V segment lost 5 bases, leaving 1 base of the junction unmatched. The V gene's germline CDR1 is DFQATT and CDR2 SNEGSKA (reference sequence). CDR3 region: CSADRDYEQYF. In DNA, the CDR3 is TGCAGTGCTGACAGGGACTACGAGCAGTACTTC.

V and J are TRBV7-2 and TRBJ2-1; 10 bases match TRBD2. The CDR3 runs 18 residues. Trimming removed 1 base from V and 6 bases from J; junction bases left unmatched: 12. Germline V gene data show CDR1 as SGHTA and CDR2 as FQGNSA. CDR3 sequence: CASSLGSSGSPPFNEQFF. The CDR3 DNA reads TGTGCCAGCAGCTTAGGGTCTAGCGGGAGCCCCCCCTTCAATGAGCAGTTCTTC.

V is TRBV5-4 and J is TRBJ2-3; D is possibly TRBD2 (5 bases). This CDR3 has 14 amino acids. Between the trimmed V and J ends, which lost 0 bases and 7 bases, there was a span of 12 bases. Germline loops: CDR1 SGHNT, CDR2 YYREEE (reference sequence). The CDR3 is CASSLEIPGNTQYF. The CDR3 DNA sequence: TGTGCCAGCAGCTTGGAGATACCGGGGAATACGCAGTATTTT.

The chain couples TRBV28 to TRBJ2-7; D gene ambiguous. V lost 6 bases and J lost 3, with 6 bases in between. Germline CDR1 is MDHEN and CDR2 is SYDVKM. The CDR3 length is 11 residues. The CDR3 spells CASSKSYEQYF. The CDR3 region has the DNA TGTGCCAGCAGCAAGAGCTACGAGCAGTACTTC.